The rows below give T cell receptor beta chains drawn from one sample of a study of control samples from healthy donors and cancer patients. Sequenced by immunoSEQ multiplex PCR; TCRdb stores in-frame clones only, minus some. The sample holds approximately 110,000 clones, 85% to 90% seen once. The sequenced sample consisted of blood. The receptors were sampled from a woman aged 45-59 years in good health. CDR3s include the opening cysteine and the closing phenylalanine or tryptophan.

V gene	CDR3 protein
TRBV5-6	CASGPFSGQANYEQYF
TRBV24-1	CATSDYSRVDGYTF
TRBV29-1	CSVPGQANYGYTF
TRBV6-6	CASSYSGTGGEKLFF
TRBV18	CASSPPVARNEQFF
TRBV27	CASSLSVWGREETQYF
TRBV7-9	CASSTRDLPSGANVLTF
TRBV7-2	CASTVDRANYGYTF
TRBV9	CASSPAMLLKAKNIQYF
TRBV11-3	CASSLAGTGRQETQYF
TRBV7-8	CASSLAGLAGGIETQYF
TRBV15	CATSRGKKSGLTNEKLFF
TRBV12-5	CASGSRTASSTDTQYF
TRBV18	CASSLGQISSYNEQFF
TRBV7-9	CASSPANEQFF
TRBV6-4	CASSPAGQGITEAFF
TRBV12-3/TRBV12-4	CASTIEGQDRKFF
TRBV30	CAWSVVSGVYGYTF
TRBV3-1/TRBV3-2	CASSQVTSGGNEQFF
TRBV5-4	CASSLAGGYTEAFF
TRBV7-8	CASSLRRVTASSYEQYF
TRBV7-6	CASSSILRGRAQETQYF
TRBV29-1	CSVLRDRRNTEAFF
TRBV28	CASDEDREEDSPLHF
TRBV19	CASSPTANTEAFF
TRBV5-4	CASSTDREVWNEQFF
TRBV7-8	CASSAPRGRNYGYTF
TRBV7-2	CASSWALGGTEAFF
TRBV7-8	CASSLSWNGVAKNIQYF
TRBV6-5	CASSYTDRVGYSPLHF
TRBV27	CASKIGGADINEAFF
TRBV7-3	CASSFSGNTGELFF
TRBV19	CASSIGGRRITEAFF
TRBV27	CASSAGLVYNEQFF
TRBV18	CASSQQGLNTEAFF
TRBV11-1	CASKRSDRLNEQFF
TRBV6-4	CASSIEAGGPNTQYF
TRBV12-2	CASGELQDTSTDTQYF
TRBV11-2	CASTNGLNEKLFF
TRBV7-9	CASSLTGNGYTF
TRBV5-1	CASSSTGFTEAFF
TRBV6-2/TRBV6-3	CASSYGERTGELFF
TRBV19	CASKTSAFQETQYF
TRBV7-2	CASSFASGTFTGELFF
TRBV7-8	CASSAGGYEQYF
TRBV5-4	CASTHLGQIYGYTF
TRBV7-2	CASSLWQAKNIQYF
TRBV20-1	CSAPRGAF
TRBV5-1	CASRGQVNEKLFF
TRBV24-1	CATSDRSGLFKYNEQFF
TRBV7-2	CASSSTGSQETQYF
TRBV2	CASSAVLGNTIYF
TRBV19	CASSPGQLSGEQFF
TRBV27	CASSFRMSGNPEETQYF
TRBV7-2	CASRGLAGVRGKNIQYF